The source of this T cell receptor beta chain is a study of pediatric ulcerative colitis (dated by TCRdb to the late 2010s). With respect to the entire study: Of the ulcerative colitis patients, several had pancolitis and two had left-sided colitis, and histology in every patient was consistent with ulcerative colitis. By Pediatric Ulcerative Colitis Activity Index, a couple of patients had mild disease, four had moderate disease and three had acute severe colitis. From about ten newly diagnosed, treatment-naive pediatric ulcerative colitis patients and a few non-IBD control children, paired blood and rectal samples were collected.

This clone was counted once. Its antigen is not yet known. Per-base qualities were not stored, and no clone one base away is much larger. V loses 1 base, J loses 3 bases, and the germline ends lie 13 bases apart. CDR1 and CDR2 were assigned from the germline V gene (reference sequence) as SGHNT and YYREEE. From the cysteine through the phenylalanine, the CDR3 covers 16 amino acids. The CDR3 DNA has 48 bases and is translated from base 1. Ulcerative colitis patients had received no immunosuppressive medication before the diagnostic colonoscopy. Blood was sampled at the same time as the colonoscopy. The Wizard kit (Promega) was used to extract genomic DNA from the blood and intestinal samples. Using the immunoSEQ TRB Survey service, rearranged CDR3 beta regions were amplified from genomic DNA with multiplex V and J primers. To keep sequencing depth the same across samples, survey-level depth of up to 500,000 reads per sample was applied. Libraries were purified, pooled and sequenced on Illumina technology. On the study's bioinformatics: Productive clonality, sample overlap, pairwise scatters, CDR3 beta length, V/D/J gene usage and productiveness were assessed with immunoSEQ online tools. Alongside Shannon and Simpson indices, calculated diversity was computed as the number of unique rearrangements divided by total templates, multiplied by 100. Principal component analysis used the R prcomp function and ggbiplot package on Z-score normalized data. Morisita's index was used to quantify the clonal overlap between blood and rectum within each subject. Drawn from immuneACCESS, this table holds only the in-frame rearrangements with V and J called that TCRdb kept. Clones are partly lost; checked studies trace under half to an unresolved V gene and leave the rest unexplained. Clone size and V and J calls were adopted from that table, with D and trimming inferred from the DNA. The sample includes under 45,000 clones, with over 65% observed a single time. Approximately 25% of the sample goes to the ten largest clones.

Study-wide findings and limitations: Because repertoires came from total lymphocyte DNA, patterns in rare subsets such as regulatory T cells may not be reflected. For technical reasons, substantially fewer templates were yielded by the blood samples of a couple of patients, and these blood samples were excluded from blood-rectal overlap analysis. Rectal repertoire features separated controls, mild-moderate and acute severe colitis patients; acute severe colitis showed reduced rectal diversity due to clonal expansions. With only four individuals, the healthy control group was small. A couple of rectal CDR3 clonotypes turned up in every ulcerative colitis patient but in none of the controls. Significantly higher autologous blood-rectal clonal overlap was found in ulcerative colitis patients than in controls, which suggested increased T cell trafficking to inflamed tissue.

The chain is made from TRBV5-4 and TRBJ2-2; the D gene is perhaps TRBD1 or TRBD2, each of them matching over 6 bases. The material sequenced was blood. The clonotype originates from a girl between 5 and 17 years old with moderate ulcerative colitis. The DNA reads TGTGCCAGCAGCTTGTATCCGGGGGCAGACACCGGGGAGCTGTTTTTT. The translation is CASSLYPGADTGELFF.